This T cell receptor beta chain comes out of a study of cytomegalovirus exposure and HLA in healthy donors. For the study at large: A later analysis reported the same platform for the 90 to 150 validation repertoires and the roughly 670 first-cohort repertoires. Study results and caveats: A few CMV-associated chains proved CMV antigen-specific in vitro. The investigators catalogued 164 TCR beta chains as cytomegalovirus-associated.

The CDR3 has 18 residues. Germline lookup yields CDR1 SGDLS and CDR2 YYNGEE. Trimming took 4 bases from V and 1 from J; bases not matched to a gene: 8. A remark on this clone: The antigen is not known.

Assay used: immunoSEQ multiplex PCR; TCRdb lists only in-frame clones, some missing. In the table there are around 95,000 clones, 85% of which are singletons. The donors belonged to the 120-subject validation cohort, separate from the approximately 670-subject first cohort. This receptor was identified in a young man in good health and CMV-seropositive. Source material: PBMCs. The V call is TRBV9, the J call TRBJ2-6; TRBD1 aligns across 10 bases. The CDR3 here is CASSPLTGGLSGANVLTF. Here the CDR3 DNA reads TGTGCCAGCAGCCCCCTGACAGGGGGCTTATCTGGGGCCAACGTCCTGACTTTC.